A single sample gave rise to the 32 T cell receptor beta chains below, sequenced in a study of technical replicates of blood from several donors. Only in-frame clones appear in the TCRdb table, and some are missing; sequencing was by immunoSEQ multiplex PCR. The sample includes 50,000 to 70,000 clones, just over 90% of them seen just once. The specimen sequenced was PBMCs. The source of these receptors is a human donor in good health. Some clones in this sample may be carry-over from other donors' samples.

The V and J genes are TRBV2 and TRBJ1-5, with D possibly matching TRBD1 (5 bases). Germline loops: CDR1 SNHLY, CDR2 FYNNEI. The CDR3 totals 13 residues. V was cut by 8 bases and J by 6 bases, with 14 bases left in between. CDR3 loop: CASGLIQVQPQHF. DNA for the CDR3: TGTGCCAGCGGCTTGATACAGGTTCAGCCCCAGCATTTT.

This chain links TRBV10-3 with TRBJ2-5; 8 nucleotides match TRBD2. J gave up 5 bases and V 3 bases, and 11 bases lay outside the gene matches. This CDR3 contains 16 residues. The germline gives CDR1 ENHRY, CDR2 SYGVKD. The CDR3 sequence is CAISDRTGRGVETQYF. CDR3 nucleotides: TGTGCCATCAGTGACCGTACAGGGCGGGGGGTTGAGACCCAGTACTTC.

The rearrangement joins TRBV5-6 to TRBJ1-1; 7 bases fit TRBD1. CDR3 size: 14 residues. Looked up from germline, CDR1 is SGHDT and CDR2 is YYEEEE. Trimming took 0 bases from V and 1 from J; bases not matched to a gene: 0. Here the CDR3 DNA reads TGTGCCAGCAGCTTGGACAGGGGGAACACTGAAGCTTTCTTT. It codes for CASSLDRGNTEAFF. The variable domain in full, completed from reference TRBV5-6 and TRBJ1-1, reads DAGVTQSPTHLIKTRGQQVTLRCSPKSGHDTVSWYQQALGQGPQFIFQYYEEEERQRGNFPDRFSGHQFPNYSSELNVNALLLGDSALYLCASSLDRGNTEAFFGQGTRLTVV.

The J gene is TRBJ1-1, the V gene TRBV2; TRBD1 aligns across 10 bases. J gave up 5 bases and V 4 bases, and 4 bases lay outside the gene matches. The CDR3 totals 14 residues. CDR1 is SNHLY, CDR2 FYNNEI, per germline. CDR3 sequence (DNA): TGTGCCAGCAGTGGACAGGGGGCAGGGACTGAAGCTTTCTTT. Translation: CASSGQGAGTEAFF.

This sequence joins TRBV6-5 and TRBJ2-7; 7 bases are a match to TRBD2. Trimming removed 6 bases from V and 6 bases from J; junction bases left unmatched: 11. In germline, CDR1 is MNHEY, CDR2 SVGAGI. The CDR3 extends over 14 amino acids. Here the CDR3 DNA reads TGTGCCAGCAGCCCCAGCGGGATAGTACCCGAGCAGTACTTC. The encoded protein is CASSPSGIVPEQYF.

This chain links TRBV7-9 with TRBJ2-7; 7 nucleotides agree with TRBD1. The CDR3 runs 11 residues. Germline CDR1 SEHNR, CDR2 FQNEAQ (reference sequence). After removal of 5 bases from V and 6 bases from J, the junction contained 1 base not matched to a gene. DNA for the CDR3: TGTGCCAGCAGCGGACAGGCCGAGCAGTACTTC. It codes for CASSGQAEQYF.

The rearrangement uses TRBV7-9 and TRBJ2-1, with 7 bases fitting TRBD2. CDR3 length: 14 residues. CDR1 SEHNR and CDR2 FQNEAQ come from the germline V gene (reference sequence). Trimming removed 10 bases from V and 9 bases from J; junction bases left unmatched: 15. CDR3 protein: CAIPLGGSSIEQFF. CDR3 DNA: TGTGCCATCCCCCTGGGCGGGAGTTCCATTGAGCAGTTCTTC.

V and J are TRBV9 and TRBJ2-7, with D perhaps TRBD2 (5 bases). The CDR3 is 15 amino acids. Per germline, CDR1 SGDLS and CDR2 YYNGEE. The ends were cut back, 6 bases at V and 0 bases at J, with 16 bases in the middle. In DNA, the CDR3 is TGTGCCAGCACCCCGAGGGCCCTGAGCTCCTACGAGCAGTACTTC. It codes for CASTPRALSSYEQYF.

The chain employs TRBV5-1 and TRBJ2-7; 7 bases align to TRBD2. The V gene end was trimmed by 1 base and the J gene end by 0 bases; junction bases not matched to a gene: 10. This CDR3 is 17 amino acids long. In germline, CDR1 is SGHRS, CDR2 YFSETQ. The CDR3 region is CASSLTGGRLGSYEQYF. The DNA for the CDR3 is TGCGCCAGCAGCTTGACGGGGGGAAGGTTGGGCTCCTACGAGCAGTACTTC. Combining the CDR3 with reference TRBV5-1 and TRBJ2-7 gives the whole variable domain KAGVTQTPRYLIKTRGQQVTLSCSPISGHRSVSWYQQTPGQGLQFLFEYFSETQRNKGNFPGRFSGRQFSNSRSEMNVSTLELGDSALYLCASSLTGGRLGSYEQYFGPGTRLTVT.

The chain combines TRBV30 with TRBJ1-5; D is undetermined. V lost 2 bases and J lost 1, with 9 bases in between. The V gene's germline CDR1 is GTSNPN and CDR2 SVGIG (reference sequence). The CDR3 runs 14 residues. The CDR3 sequence: CAWSQGRSNQPQHF. DNA of the CDR3: TGTGCCTGGAGTCAAGGGAGAAGCAATCAGCCCCAGCATTTT.

The CDR3 here is CSAQDRSEAFF. CDR3 sequence (DNA): TGCAGTGCCCAGGACAGATCCGAAGCTTTCTTT. The V and J genes are TRBV20-1 and TRBJ1-1; weak D call: TRBD1 (6 bases). This CDR3 is built from 11 residues. V lost 6 bases and J 8 bases, leaving 13 bases between the germline ends. Germline V gene data show CDR1 as DFQATT and CDR2 as SNEGSKA (reference sequence).

The V call is TRBV25-1, the J call TRBJ2-7, with TRBD1 identical over 10 bases. Germline lookup yields CDR1 MGHDK and CDR2 SYGVNS. Unmatched junction bases numbered 7, after V lost 8 bases and J lost 3 bases. The CDR3 covers 14 residues. CDR3 nucleotide sequence: TGTGCCAGCTCTGAGGACAGGGGGTTCTACGAGCAGTACTTC. Protein product: CASSEDRGFYEQYF.

The chain joins TRBV5-4 to TRBJ2-3; 9 bases agree with TRBD2. Germline V CDR1 and CDR2: SGHNT, YYREEE (reference sequence). The J segment lost 4 bases and the V segment lost 7 bases, leaving 4 bases of the junction unmatched. The CDR3 covers 13 residues. The CDR3 protein is CASAGGRSDTQYF. The CDR3 coding sequence is TGTGCCAGCGCGGGGGGGCGTTCAGATACGCAGTATTTT.

The chain couples TRBV29-1 to TRBJ1-2; weak D call: TRBD1 (5 bases). Trimming pared 4 bases from V and 7 bases from J, leaving 16 bases between. The germline V gene encodes CDR1 SQVTM and CDR2 ANQGSEA. The CDR3 loop spans 13 amino acids. The CDR3 sequence is CSVGQGRTVGYTF. The DNA of the CDR3 is TGCAGCGTTGGGCAGGGCAGAACCGTTGGCTACACCTTC.

V usage is TRBV12-5 and J usage is TRBJ2-1, with 9 bases aligning to TRBD1. With V trimmed by 5 bases and J by 7 bases, 15 bases remained unmatched. Germline CDR1 reads LGHNT; CDR2 reads FRNRAP. The CDR3 consists of 17 residues. The CDR3 DNA reads as TGTGCTAGTGGTCTTGGTCGTCGGACAGGGGAGAGGAATGAGCAGTTCTTC. This translates into CASGLGRRTGERNEQFF.

The chain recombines TRBV4-1 with TRBJ1-2; 9 bases are shared with TRBD1. Germline trimming cut 3 bases from V and 5 bases from J; bases unmatched to any gene: 7. The CDR3 consists of 15 residues. Per germline, CDR1 MGHRA and CDR2 YSYEKL. CDR3 protein: CASSQNLGQGYGYTF. CDR3 DNA sequence: TGCGCCAGCAGCCAGAACTTGGGACAGGGATATGGCTACACCTTC.

CDR3 residues: CASSAGTGGNYGYTF. Here the CDR3 DNA reads TGTGCCAGTAGCGCCGGGACAGGGGGGAACTATGGCTACACCTTC. This sequence joins TRBV19 and TRBJ1-2; 11 nucleotides align to TRBD1. The germline CDR1 and CDR2 sequences are LNHDA and SQIVND (reference sequence). This CDR3 is 15 amino acids long. Trimming at V came to 6 bases and at J to 2 bases, leaving 5 bases not matched to a gene.

This clone occurred once. This sequence joins TRBV5-6 and TRBJ1-1, with TRBD1 identical over 7 bases. This CDR3 region has 12 residues. The germline CDR1 and CDR2 sequences are SGHDT and YYEEEE. J was trimmed by 5 bases and V by 2 bases; bases with no gene match: 0. The CDR3, as DNA: TGTGCCAGCAGCTTACAGGGGACTGAAGCTTTCTTT. Protein sequence: CASSLQGTEAFF.

This chain uses TRBV5-1 with TRBJ2-3, with D possibly matching TRBD2 (5 bases). Per germline, CDR1 SGHRS and CDR2 YFSETQ. The CDR3 runs 13 residues. The CDR3 sequence is CASSGDFTDTQYF. The CDR3 DNA is TGCGCTTCTTCCGGGGATTTCACAGATACGCAGTATTTT. Variable domain in full (rest from reference TRBV5-1 and TRBJ2-3): KAGVTQTPRYLIKTRGQQVTLSCSPISGHRSVSWYQQTPGQGLQFLFEYFSETQRNKGNFPGRFSGRQFSNSRSEMNVSTLELGDSALYLCASSGDFTDTQYFGPGTRLTVL.

The V call is TRBV6-6, the J call TRBJ2-2; TRBD2 agrees at 9 bases. CDR3 length equals 16 residues. Germline-derived CDR1 and CDR2 are MNHNY and SVGAGI (reference sequence). V lost 4 bases to trimming and J lost 1 base; unmatched junction nucleotides: 4. CDR3 residues: CASSSLSGGNTGELFF. CDR3 DNA: TGTGCCAGCAGTTCCCTTAGCGGGGGGAACACCGGGGAGCTGTTTTTT.

The CDR3 loop is CASSYSYSGNQPQHF. The CDR3 nucleotides read TGTGCCAGCAGTTACTCTTATAGTGGCAATCAGCCCCAGCATTTT. The J gene is TRBJ1-5, the V gene TRBV6-5; D uncertain. The CDR3 is made up of 15 amino acids. The germline gives CDR1 MNHEY, CDR2 SVGAGI. V lost 0 bases to trimming and J lost 2 bases, with 8 bases between them.

J is TRBJ2-7 and V is TRBV19, with D possibly matching TRBD1 (5 bases). The germline V gene encodes CDR1 LNHDA and CDR2 SQIVND (reference sequence). The CDR3 consists of 13 residues. The V gene lost 5 bases and the J gene lost 2 bases, with 10 bases spanning the gap. The CDR3 spells CASSRLGAYEQYF. CDR3 in DNA: TGTGCCAGTAGTCGCCTAGGGGCCTACGAGCAGTACTTC.

DNA for the CDR3: TGTGCCAGCAGCTCCCCTGGGACAGGGGGAAATGAGCAGTTCTTC. Protein: CASSSPGTGGNEQFF. The chain has TRBV5-4 and TRBJ2-1, with 11 bases matching TRBD1. The CDR3 is 15 residues long. Germline loops: CDR1 SGHNT, CDR2 YYREEE (reference sequence). The trim removed 3 bases at V and 7 bases at J, leaving 6 bases unmatched.

The chain joins TRBV7-9 to TRBJ2-4, with 10 bases aligning to TRBD2. The CDR3 runs to 18 residues. With 2 bases clipped from V and 3 bases from J, the junction kept 10 bases outside the gene matches. Germline V gene lookup returns CDR1 SEHNR and CDR2 FQNEAQ (reference sequence). DNA of the CDR3: TGTGCCAGCAGCTTACGACTAGCGGGCGTAGGGAGCAAAAACATTCAGTACTTC. Translation: CASSLRLAGVGSKNIQYF.

J is TRBJ1-4 and V is TRBV11-2; D may be TRBD1 (6 bases). The V gene's germline CDR1 is SGHAT and CDR2 FQNNGV. The V gene lost 5 bases and the J gene lost 8 bases, with 18 bases spanning the gap. This CDR3 region has 15 residues. CDR3: CASSPDVGGSEKLFF. The CDR3 region has the DNA TGTGCCAGCAGCCCCGATGTAGGGGGTAGCGAAAAACTGTTTTTT.

V is TRBV14 and J is TRBJ2-7; 9 nucleotides agree with TRBD1. This CDR3 region has 13 residues. V was clipped by 8 bases and J by 4 bases; unmatched bases: 6. CDR1 SGHDN and CDR2 FVKESK come from the germline V gene. The CDR3 loop is CASSGTGWYEQYF. DNA of the CDR3: TGTGCCAGCTCCGGGACAGGGTGGTACGAGCAGTACTTC.

The CDR3 bases are TGCGCCAGCAGCCAATCCGCCCAGCGGGAATACAATGAGCAGTTCTTC. Its translation is CASSQSAQREYNEQFF. This chain joins TRBV4-3 and TRBJ2-1; 7 nucleotides agree with TRBD2. This CDR3 comprises 16 residues. Trimming cost V 2 bases and J 4 bases; bases outside gene matches: 8. CDR1 and CDR2 (germline): LGHNA, YSLEER.

This sequence joins TRBV27 and TRBJ1-5; 7 bases match TRBD1. J lost 0 bases, V lost 6 bases, and 5 bases had no gene match. Per germline, CDR1 MNHEY and CDR2 SMNVEV (reference sequence). This CDR3 region has 15 residues. CDR3 sequence: CASRPGTDSNQPQHF. As DNA, the CDR3 is TGTGCCAGCAGACCTGGGACAGATAGCAATCAGCCCCAGCATTTT.

The rearrangement links TRBV9 to TRBJ1-2; tentative D call: TRBD1 (5 bases). This CDR3 spans 14 amino acids. Germline V CDR1 and CDR2: SGDLS, YYNGEE. The V gene lost 0 bases and the J gene lost 3 bases, with 9 bases spanning the gap. The CDR3 loop is CASSVGGGDYGYTF. Here the CDR3 DNA reads TGTGCCAGCAGCGTAGGGGGAGGGGACTATGGCTACACCTTC.

The chain employs TRBV29-1 and TRBJ1-1, with 8 nucleotides matching TRBD1. This CDR3 comprises 13 residues. Germline V gives CDR1 SQVTM, CDR2 ANQGSEA. V lost 8 bases to trimming and J lost 0 bases; unmatched junction nucleotides: 5. The CDR3 bases are TGCAGCCTGACAGGGGTTATGAACACTGAAGCTTTCTTT. Its protein is CSLTGVMNTEAFF.

This clone was picked up one time. This chain links TRBV19 with TRBJ1-5; 7 nucleotides line up with TRBD1. This CDR3 comprises 14 residues. The trim removed 4 bases at V and 4 bases at J, leaving 4 bases unmatched. CDR1 is LNHDA, CDR2 SQIVND, per germline (reference sequence). CDR3 nucleotides: TGTGCCAGTAGTACGACAGGGCGTAATCAGCCCCAGCATTTT. Translating gives CASSTTGRNQPQHF.

The chain couples TRBV2 to TRBJ1-5; D unresolved. From germline, CDR1 is SNHLY and CDR2 FYNNEI. The V gene lost 7 bases and the J gene lost 5 bases, with 9 bases spanning the gap. There are 12 residues in the CDR3. CDR3: CASNVAYQPQHF. CDR3 DNA sequence: TGTGCCAGCAATGTGGCTTATCAGCCCCAGCATTTT.